This T cell receptor (beta chain) derives from a study of shared clonotypes between healthy human individuals (dated by TCRdb to the early 2020s). Concerning the study at large: A few men and a couple of women, aged 18 to 49 years, made up the cohort. The study deeply sequenced blood TCR repertoires of five healthy adults to estimate repertoire size and the extent of clonotype sharing between individuals. Libraries were prepared and TCR repertoires were sequenced by different laboratories using diverse techniques, in order to increase sequencing depth and limit assay-specific biases. Each donor's leukapheresis produced roughly between about 0.9 and 9.5 billion PBMCs. What the work shows at the level of the full study, not this receptor alone: Sampling was restricted to blood, and TCR repertoires in tissue are likely to differ from TCR repertoires in blood. Pairwise subsampling indicated that sequencing depth was expected to affect the degree of clonotype sharing among donors. The small number of donors limited the genetic and exposure-history diversity represented.

The CDR3 measures 13 amino acids from cysteine to phenylalanine. The retained sequence is limited to the CDR3, 39 bases, with the frame set at the first base. Based on the germline V gene, the CDR1 and CDR2 sequences are SNHLY and FYNNEI. Relative to germline, V is 6 bases shorter and J is 4 bases shorter, with 12 bases between their ends. Using the deep immunoSEQ assay, TCR CDR3 regions were amplified from genomic DNA by multiplex PCR. For each cell subset, the extracted genomic DNA was distributed evenly across all wells of several immunoSEQ 96-well plates, and each plate served as one replicate. For unsorted PBMC, approximately 290 ng of genomic DNA, equivalent to around 30,000 T cell genomes, went into each replicate PCR. Genomic DNA from unsorted PBMC was sequenced over ten immunoSEQ deep assay plates. Purified libraries were quantified with a Qubit 3.0 fluorometer, sized on a Bioanalyzer 2100, and re-quantified with the KAPA Library Quantification kit. Every immunoSEQ 96-well plate was sequenced on a dedicated single-read 150-cycle Illumina NextSeq 550 flow cell. Concerning the study's data processing: Because the immunoSEQ output included only junctional sequences and no quality scores, the filtering could not be the same as the filtering used for full-length reads. Sequences were annotated with PyIR, a Python wrapper for IgBLAST v1.9, and V/J genes and CDR3 were assigned using IMGT germline references. Reads were filtered out if the reads had weak V/J assignments (E-value above 1e-6), no CDR3, stop codons, out-of-frame junctions, or ambiguous translated residues. V3J clonotypes were defined as sequences sharing the same inferred V gene, J gene, and CDR3 amino acid sequence. Percentage overlap between repertoires was computed as shared unique clonotypes divided by the size of the smaller repertoire. Richness of each repertoire was evaluated using RTK rarefaction, the Chao1 estimator, and Recon v2.1 estimates of unobserved clonotypes. In its TCRdb copy, this immuneACCESS table keeps in-frame sequences only and misses some clones. Where compared with another copy, unresolved V genes explain less than half of these, and the others have no known cause. The V and J calls and clone size were taken over from that table, and D and trimming were inferred from the DNA. Within this sample are about 470,000 clones, with around 79% of them counted one time only. Less than 15% of the sample is taken by the ten largest.

The donors were healthy, HIV-negative adults with no recently reported acute infections or vaccinations. Every donor was a Caucasian adult living in Nashville, Tennessee, USA. For unsorted samples, some 90 million PBMCs were counted, and genomic DNA was extracted using the QIAamp DNA Blood Mini kit. Blood was collected by leukapheresis, and PBMCs were isolated by Ficoll-Histopaque density gradient centrifugation and then cryopreserved in liquid nitrogen vapor phase. Details on this clone: Its antigen has not been determined. Qualities for individual bases were not recorded, and no much larger clone is one base off.

The sequence was collected from a middle-aged woman in good health. Some clones in this sample may be carry-over from other donors' samples. The V gene is TRBV2 and the J gene is TRBJ1-2; a tentative D match to TRBD1 spans 5 bases. The sequenced sample was PBMCs. The CDR3 corresponds to CASSVQGSYGYTF. The DNA sequence is TGTGCCAGCAGCGTCCAGGGTTCCTATGGCTACACCTTC.